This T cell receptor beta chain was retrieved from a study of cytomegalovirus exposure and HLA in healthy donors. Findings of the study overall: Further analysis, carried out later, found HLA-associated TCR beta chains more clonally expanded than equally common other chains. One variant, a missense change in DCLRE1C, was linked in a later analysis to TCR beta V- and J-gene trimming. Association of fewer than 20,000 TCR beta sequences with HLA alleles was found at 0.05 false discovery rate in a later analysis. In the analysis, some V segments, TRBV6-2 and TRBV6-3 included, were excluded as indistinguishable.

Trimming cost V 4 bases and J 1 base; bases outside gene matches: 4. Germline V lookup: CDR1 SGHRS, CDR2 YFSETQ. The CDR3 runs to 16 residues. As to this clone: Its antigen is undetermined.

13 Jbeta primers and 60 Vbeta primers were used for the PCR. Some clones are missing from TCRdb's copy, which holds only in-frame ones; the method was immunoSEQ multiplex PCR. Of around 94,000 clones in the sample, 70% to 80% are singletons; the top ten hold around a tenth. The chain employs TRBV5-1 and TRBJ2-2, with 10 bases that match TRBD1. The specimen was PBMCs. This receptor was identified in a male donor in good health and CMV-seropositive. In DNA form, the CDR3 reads TGCGCCAGCAGCCCGGGACAGGGGTTGAACACCGGGGAGCTGTTTTTT. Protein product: CASSPGQGLNTGELFF.